These 21 T cell receptor beta chains originate from one sample sequenced in a study of vaccination effects on CD4 cells after COVID-19. Within the ViraFEST assay, antigen-specific CD4+ T cells underwent expansion with viral peptide pools prior to sequencing. CD4+ T cell isolation took place after 10 days of culture. Each person got two doses of an mRNA SARS-CoV-2 vaccine, BNT162b2 or mRNA-1273. These TCRs' antigens remain unknown. Clones were read by immunoSEQ multiplex PCR, and TCRdb kept only the in-frame ones, dropping some. The repertoire holds 65,000 to 95,000 clones, with roughly 80% as singletons. Here the sequenced sample was CD4+ T cells from PBMCs cultured with HCoV-OC43 spike peptides, taken after COVID-19 vaccination. Documented subset: HCoV-OC43 spike overlapping peptide pool stimulation. The origin of the receptors is a human donor who received a COVID-19 vaccine.

The chain joins TRBV29-1 to TRBJ1-3; perhaps TRBD1 as D (5 bases). V gave up 6 bases and J gave up 0 bases, with 15 bases separating them. Germline-derived CDR1 and CDR2 are SQVTM and ANQGSEA. The CDR3 is 15 amino acids. The CDR3 sequence: CSVGAYGGSGNTIYF. In DNA form, the CDR3 reads TGCAGCGTCGGCGCCTATGGGGGCTCTGGAAACACCATATATTTT.

J is TRBJ1-2 and V is TRBV9; D remains ambiguous. Germline lookup yields CDR1 SGDLS and CDR2 YYNGEE. Trimming pared 4 bases from V and 4 bases from J, leaving 14 bases between. The CDR3 sequence is 14 residues long. The chain's CDR3 is CASSRDVDVYGYTF. DNA of the CDR3: TGTGCCAGCAGCCGCGACGTGGACGTCTATGGCTACACCTTC.

The chain links TRBV13 to TRBJ2-1; TRBD2 agrees at 15 bases. There are 15 residues in the CDR3. J lost 7 bases, V lost 4 bases, and 2 bases had no gene match. Looked up from germline, CDR1 is PRHDT and CDR2 is FYEKMQ (reference sequence). The CDR3 is CASSSGLAGGNEQFF. CDR3 in DNA: TGTGCCAGCAGCTCGGGACTAGCGGGGGGAAATGAGCAGTTCTTC.

The chain carries TRBV19 and TRBJ1-2; 10 bases fit TRBD1. V trimming: 2 bases; J trimming: 4 bases; junction bases outside the gene matches: 4. The CDR3 spans 15 residues. The V gene's germline CDR1 is LNHDA and CDR2 SQIVND (reference sequence). CDR3 nucleotide sequence: TGTGCCAGTAGTATAACGGGACAGGGGAGCTATGGCTACACCTTC. Its translation is CASSITGQGSYGYTF.

The chain has TRBV6-6 and TRBJ2-7; 10 positions match TRBD1. Germline assignment: CDR1 MNHNY and CDR2 SVGAGI (reference sequence). The CDR3 has 14 amino acids. The ends lost 6 bases at V and 2 bases at J; junction bases unmatched: 4. CDR3 region: CASRPGQGAYEQYV. CDR3 in DNA: TGTGCCAGCAGACCAGGACAGGGGGCCTACGAGCAGTACGTC.

This clone was seen a few times. This chain joins TRBV3-1 (or the pseudogene TRBV3-2) and TRBJ2-2; D tentatively reads TRBD1 or TRBD2 (7 bases each). With 3 bases removed from V and 2 bases from J, the gap between germline ends came to 13 bases. The CDR3 is 16 residues long. CDR1 is LGHDT and CDR2 is YNNKEL in the germline V gene (reference sequence). The DNA for the CDR3 is TGTGCCAGCAGCCAGGCAGGGGGGGTAAACACCGGGGAGCTGTTTTTT. Translated, it gives CASSQAGGVNTGELFF.

This clone was observed once. The chain joins TRBV4-3 to TRBJ1-3; D gene ambiguous. V dropped 1 base and J dropped 0 bases, with 4 bases sitting between them. Germline V gene sequence: CDR1 LGHNA, CDR2 YSLEER. This CDR3 contains 14 residues. This CDR3 reads CASSQGNSGNTIYF. The CDR3 DNA sequence: TGCGCCAGCAGCCAAGGAAACTCTGGAAACACCATATATTTT.

The gene calls are TRBV7-3 and TRBJ2-3, with 7 bases lining up with TRBD1. CDR3 length: 16 amino acids. V trimming: 2 bases; J trimming: 6 bases; junction bases outside the gene matches: 11. Per germline, CDR1 SGHTA and CDR2 FQGTGA. The CDR3, as DNA: TGTGCCAGCAGCTTAGGGCCAGGGGGTAACAGGGATACGCAGTATTTT. Amino acids: CASSLGPGGNRDTQYF.

V usage is TRBV27 and J usage is TRBJ1-1; 9 bases match TRBD1. Germline V gene sequence: CDR1 MNHEY, CDR2 SMNVEV (reference sequence). Trimming cost V 7 bases and J 7 bases; bases outside gene matches: 16. The CDR3 sequence is 16 residues long. CDR3: CASKRTGVSLRLEAFF. Here the CDR3 DNA reads TGTGCCAGCAAACGGACAGGGGTCTCCCTTAGACTTGAAGCTTTCTTT.

This clone was detected once. The chain couples TRBV6-5 to TRBJ1-2; D is ambiguous. This CDR3 spans 14 amino acids. Trimming shortened V by 2 bases and J by 8 bases, and 15 bases separated the two germline ends. The germline CDR1 and CDR2 sequences are MNHEY and SVGAGI. The CDR3 sequence: CASSYNSGEGGYTF. Here the CDR3 DNA reads TGTGCCAGCAGTTACAATTCAGGTGAAGGGGGCTACACCTTC.

The rearrangement links TRBV30 to TRBJ1-4; a possible D gene is TRBD1 (5 bases). Trimming took 2 bases from V and 8 from J, leaving 9 bases between them. The CDR3 is 12 residues long. Per germline, CDR1 GTSNPN and CDR2 SVGIG (reference sequence). CDR3 coding DNA: TGTGCCTGGAGTCTGGGGGAAGAAAAACTGTTTTTT. This gives the protein CAWSLGEEKLFF. The full variable domain, completed using reference TRBV30 and TRBJ1-4, is SQTIHQWPATLVQPVGSPLSLECTVEGTSNPNLYWYRQAAGRGLQLLFYSVGIGQISSEVPQNLSASRPQDRQFILSSKKLLLSDSGFYLCAWSLGEEKLFFGSGTQLSVL.

The chain links TRBV5-1 to TRBJ2-1; 10 nucleotides match TRBD1. The CDR3 covers 18 residues. V was clipped by 2 bases and J by 2 bases; unmatched bases: 10. Germline loops: CDR1 SGHRS, CDR2 YFSETQ. The CDR3 nucleotides are TGCGCCAGCAGCTTCGTGACAGGGGGCGCTGGAACCTACAATGAGCAGTTCTTC. It translates to CASSFVTGGAGTYNEQFF.

This clone showed up just a few times. V gene TRBV2 combines with J gene TRBJ2-3; 7 bases line up with TRBD1. This CDR3 is 13 amino acids long. CDR1 is SNHLY, CDR2 FYNNEI, per germline. Losses at the gene ends were 4 bases for V and 4 bases for J; bases not matched to a gene: 2. This CDR3 reads CASSAGQSDTQYF. The CDR3 region has the DNA TGTGCCAGCAGTGCGGGACAGTCAGATACGCAGTATTTT.

This chain links TRBV27 with TRBJ1-4; possibly TRBD1 for D (5 bases). CDR1 is MNHEY and CDR2 is SMNVEV in the germline V gene (reference sequence). The V gene lost 5 bases and the J gene lost 5 bases, with 18 bases spanning the gap. The CDR3 runs 16 residues. As DNA, the CDR3 is TGTGCCAGCAGTCTCACTCTCGGGGCGAGGAATGAAAAACTGTTTTTT. Protein product: CASSLTLGARNEKLFF.

The chain links TRBV5-1 to TRBJ1-3; D not resolved. The germline V gene has CDR1 SGHRS and CDR2 YFSETQ. V dropped 5 bases and J dropped 8 bases, with 14 bases sitting between them. The CDR3 is 13 residues long. The CDR3 spells CASSSGPEDTIYF. CDR3 in DNA: TGCGCCAGCAGTTCCGGACCGGAGGACACCATATATTTT.

J is TRBJ2-3 and V is TRBV2, with D possibly TRBD1 on 6 matching bases. V lost 8 bases to trimming and J lost 0 bases, with 15 bases between them. CDR3 length: 15 amino acids. CDR1 SNHLY and CDR2 FYNNEI come from the germline V gene. The CDR3 spells CASAWDTTSTDTQYF. CDR3 DNA: TGTGCCAGCGCATGGGACACCACCAGCACAGATACGCAGTATTTT.

This sequence joins TRBV7-2 and TRBJ1-6, with D possibly TRBD1 on 5 matching bases. The CDR3 has 16 residues. Germline V gene sequence: CDR1 SGHTA, CDR2 FQGNSA. Deletions cut 5 bases from V and 5 bases from J, with 16 bases between. CDR3 sequence reads: CASSQGTLLDNSPLHF. CDR3 coding DNA: TGTGCCAGCAGCCAGGGTACCCTCCTGGATAATTCACCCCTCCACTTT. Full variable domain (rest looked up from reference TRBV7-2 and TRBJ1-6): GAGVSQSPSNKVTEKGKDVELRCDPISGHTALYWYRQSLGQGLEFLIYFQGNSAPDKSGLPSDRFSAERTGGSVSTLTIQRTQQEDSAVYLCASSQGTLLDNSPLHFGNGTRLTVT.

The V and J genes are TRBV19 and TRBJ1-5; TRBD1 aligns across 9 bases. With V trimmed by 5 bases and J by 5 bases, 4 bases remained unmatched. Germline CDR1 LNHDA, CDR2 SQIVND (reference sequence). This CDR3 is 14 amino acids long. The CDR3 DNA follows: TGTGCCAGTAGTGTACGGACAGGGGATCAGCCCCAGCATTTT. Its protein product is CASSVRTGDQPQHF.

This clone was detected a few times. The CDR3 DNA reads TGTGCCAGCAGCCGCCCGGGAGGGAATGAAGCTTTCTTT. This gives the protein CASSRPGGNEAFF. The chain is built from TRBV5-6 and TRBJ1-1; D remains ambiguous. Trimming pared 4 bases from V and 7 bases from J, leaving 14 bases between. Germline loops: CDR1 SGHDT, CDR2 YYEEEE. The CDR3 length is 13 residues. Full variable domain (missing parts from reference TRBV5-6 and TRBJ1-1): DAGVTQSPTHLIKTRGQQVTLRCSPKSGHDTVSWYQQALGQGPQFIFQYYEEEERQRGNFPDRFSGHQFPNYSSELNVNALLLGDSALYLCASSRPGGNEAFFGQGTRLTVV.

This clone has only a few counts. The chain's CDR3 is CASSLWGGAGEKLFF. CDR3 coding DNA: TGCGCCAGCAGCTTGTGGGGGGGCGCGGGTGAAAAACTGTTTTTT. The gene calls are TRBV5-1 and TRBJ1-4; D is possibly TRBD1 (6 bases). V lost 1 base and J 7 bases, leaving 14 bases between the germline ends. This CDR3 is built from 15 residues. Germline-derived CDR1 and CDR2 are SGHRS and YFSETQ.

The chain employs TRBV7-9 and TRBJ1-6; D is ambiguous. The CDR3 loop spans 12 amino acids. Germline V gene sequence: CDR1 SEHNR, CDR2 FQNEAQ (reference sequence). The germline V and J ends were trimmed by 3 bases and 7 bases, with 4 bases remaining between them. CDR3 sequence reads: CASSFENSPLHF. The CDR3 DNA sequence: TGTGCCAGCAGCTTTGAAAATTCACCCCTCCACTTT.